This T cell receptor beta chain was captured in a study of blood T cell repertoires in COVID-19. About the study: In each case, the material was cDNA or gDNA derived from T cells, B-cell-depleted T cells, or PBMCs.

The CDR3 is made up of 19 amino acids. Per the original data handling: Estimation of nucleated cell counts was performed using reference gene primer amplification. Some clones are missing from TCRdb's copy, which holds only in-frame ones; the method was immunoSEQ multiplex PCR. From that table come the V and J calls and clone size; the DNA was used to work out D and trimming. The sample lists more than 300,000 clones, 90% occurring once. Researchers sorted participants into cohorts using their self-reported clinical history. The material sequenced was PBMCs or T cells enriched from blood (not recorded which). V and J are TRBV1 and TRBJ1-5; the D call TRBD1 from the table was never checked on the DNA. TRBV1 is recorded as a pseudogene. This receptor was identified in a woman aged 25 to 39 who had been exposed to COVID-19. The CDR3 DNA reads TGCACCAGCAGCCCCCCGAATGACAGGGGATTGAATAGCAATCAGCCCCAGCATTTT. It encodes CTSSPPNDRGLNSNQPQHF.